The rows below give T cell receptor beta chains drawn from one sample of a study of control samples from healthy donors and cancer patients. Repertoires were generated with immunoSEQ multiplex PCR, while TCRdb's copy carries only in-frame clones and drops some. The repertoire consists of about 100,000 clones, with roughly 90% occurring once and the leading ten covering 15% to 20%. Specimen: blood. These receptor sequences come from a woman between 50 and 59 years old in good health. Each CDR3 is given with its conserved first and last residue. A D gene is named only where the DNA matches it firmly. The size of a clone is reported for some rows only, either as once, few or many, or as a class for expanded clones.

>NA|NA|TRBV5-1|15|TRBJ1-1
CASSLDVQANTEAFF
TGCGCCAGCAGCCTGGACGTACAGGCGAACACTGAAGCTTTCTTT
>NA|NA|TRBV24-1|13|TRBJ2-5
CATSESVRETQYF
TGTGCCACCAGTGAGTCCGTGAGGGAGACCCAGTACTTC
>TRBD2|NA|TRBV11-2|15|TRBJ2-3
CASSLGSGGTDTQYF
TGTGCCAGCAGCTTGGGTAGCGGGGGCACAGATACGCAGTATTTT
>NA|NA|TRBV6-2/TRBV6-3|16|TRBJ2-3
CASSYPVGRLEDTQYF
TGTGCCAGCAGTTACCCCGTAGGGCGGTTGGAAGATACGCAGTATTTT
>TRBD2|NA|TRBV9|20|TRBJ2-2
CASSVPLLFPSGDNTGELFF
TGTGCCAGCAGCGTACCCCTACTTTTTCCTAGCGGGGATAACACCGGGGAGCTGTTTTTT
>TRBD2|once|TRBV9|17|TRBJ2-7
CASSPYAGTLAGYEQYF
TGTGCCAGCAGCCCCTACGCCGGGACTCTAGCGGGGTACGAGCAGTACTTC
>NA|few|TRBV12-3/TRBV12-4|11|TRBJ1-5
CASRGDGPQHF
TGTGCCAGTAGAGGGGATGGGCCCCAGCATTTT
>NA|NA|TRBV12-5|17|TRBJ2-1
CASGLSLTGTTYNEQFF
TGTGCTAGTGGTTTGTCCCTGACCGGGACAACCTACAATGAGCAGTTCTTC
>NA|NA|TRBV10-3|16|TRBJ2-5
CAISPPPGGLQETQYF
TGTGCCATCAGCCCCCCTCCTGGCGGCCTCCAAGAGACCCAGTACTTC
>NA|NA|TRBV10-1|13|TRBJ2-1
CASSESMFDEQFF
TGCGCCAGCAGTGAGTCGATGTTTGATGAGCAGTTCTTC
>TRBD1|NA|TRBV7-6|20|TRBJ1-5
CASSLSPHLDRAGFDQPQHF
TGTGCCAGCAGCTTAAGCCCACACCTTGACAGGGCTGGTTTCGATCAGCCCCAGCATTTT
>NA|few|TRBV30|12|TRBJ1-3
CAWAVSADTIYF
TGTGCCTGGGCCGTTTCGGCGGACACCATATATTTT
>TRBD2|once|TRBV10-1|15|TRBJ2-5
CAGSLSGGPRETQYF
TGCGCCGGATCCCTTAGCGGGGGGCCCCGGGAGACCCAGTACTTC
>NA|NA|TRBV21-1|13|TRBJ2-2
CASAPGISGELFF
TGTGCCAGCGCCCCCGGGATCAGCGGGGAGCTGTTTTTT
>NA|NA|TRBV3-1/TRBV3-2|14|TRBJ2-3
CASSQPPLADTQYF
TGTGCCAGCAGCCAACCCCCCCTCGCAGATACGCAGTATTTT
>TRBD2|NA|TRBV28|15|TRBJ2-1
CASSLLAGDINEQFF
TGTGCCAGCAGTTTACTAGCGGGAGATATCAATGAGCAGTTCTTC
>NA|NA|TRBV9|16|TRBJ2-1
CASSFLSGSSYNEQFF
TGTGCCAGCAGCTTTCTAAGCGGAAGCTCCTACAATGAGCAGTTCTTC
>NA|NA|TRBV6-5|13|TRBJ1-1
CATTLLIWTEAFF
TGTGCCACCACGCTCTTAATTTGGACTGAAGCTTTCTTT
>TRBD2|NA|TRBV7-9|15|TRBJ2-1
CASSLGGGASKEQFF
TGTGCCAGCAGCTTAGGCGGGGGGGCATCAAAGGAGCAGTTCTTC
>NA|NA|TRBV2|13|TRBJ1-2
CASSEVLEYGYTF
TGTGCCAGCAGTGAAGTTCTCGAGTATGGCTACACCTTC
>TRBD2|NA|TRBV24-1|14|TRBJ2-3
CATSDPPREGTQYF
TGTGCCACCAGTGACCCCCCCAGGGAGGGTACGCAGTATTTT
>NA|NA|TRBV24-1|12|TRBJ2-1
CATREDFGEQFF
TGTGCCACCAGGGAGGACTTCGGGGAGCAGTTCTTC
>NA|once|TRBV19|15|TRBJ1-1
CASSILALRGTEAFF
TGTGCCAGTAGTATCCTGGCCCTTAGGGGCACTGAAGCTTTCTTT
>TRBD1|NA|TRBV7-3|14|TRBJ2-5
CASSVSGTGETQYF
TGTGCCAGCAGCGTTTCCGGGACAGGGGAGACCCAGTACTTC
>NA|NA|TRBV19|13|TRBJ1-5
CASSGFSNQPQHF
TGTGCCAGCTCGGGGTTTAGCAATCAGCCCCAGCATTTT
>TRBD1|NA|TRBV9|16|TRBJ1-1
CASSPRDRGLNTEAFF
TGTGCCAGCAGCCCCCGGGACAGGGGGTTGAACACTGAAGCTTTCTTT
>NA|NA|TRBV7-9|13|TRBJ1-2
CASSLGGRDGYTF
TGTGCCAGCAGCTTAGGTGGGCGGGATGGCTACACCTTC
>NA|NA|TRBV7-2|16|TRBJ1-2
CASSHPFPRGVVGYTF
TGTGCCAGCAGCCATCCTTTCCCACGGGGAGTGGTTGGCTACACCTTC
>TRBD1|NA|TRBV4-1|15|TRBJ1-2
CASSGFAGTENGYTF
TGCGCCAGCTCAGGGTTCGCCGGGACAGAGAATGGCTACACCTTC
>NA|few|TRBV7-9|14|TRBJ2-1
CASLGQGWNNEQFF
TGTGCCAGCCTAGGCCAGGGATGGAACAATGAGCAGTTCTTC
>NA|NA|TRBV29-1|14|TRBJ2-3
CSVASVGATDTQYF
TGCAGCGTTGCCTCAGTGGGAGCCACAGATACGCAGTATTTT
>NA|NA|TRBV3-1/TRBV3-2|11|TRBJ2-3
CASSQTDTQYF
TGTGCCAGCAGCCAAACAGATACGCAGTATTTT
>NA|once|TRBV19|13|TRBJ2-3
CASGWGGTDTQYF
TGTGCCAGCGGGTGGGGGGGCACAGATACGCAGTATTTT
>NA|NA|TRBV2|14|TRBJ1-1
CASSTYRDNTEAFF
TGTGCCAGCAGTACCTACAGGGACAACACTGAAGCTTTCTTT
>NA|NA|TRBV3-1/TRBV3-2|12|TRBJ1-2
CASSQESRGYTF
TGTGCCAGCAGCCAAGAGTCGCGTGGCTACACCTTC
>TRBD1|NA|TRBV10-3|14|TRBJ1-5
CAISRDSSNQPQHF
TGTGCCATCAGCCGGGACAGTAGCAATCAGCCCCAGCATTTT
>NA|NA|TRBV7-2|14|TRBJ1-2
CASSLGGHSYGYTF
TGTGCCAGCAGCTTAGGAGGACACAGCTATGGCTACACCTTC
>TRBD2|NA|TRBV5-1|16|TRBJ2-2
CASSSFGLAGVGELFF
TGCGCCAGCAGCTCCTTCGGACTAGCGGGAGTCGGGGAGCTGTTTTTT
>NA|NA|TRBV29-1|12|TRBJ1-1
CSVLRGNTEAFF
TGCAGCGTCCTTAGGGGGAACACTGAAGCTTTCTTT
>NA|NA|TRBV18|15|TRBJ1-1
CASSPFTGKNTEAFF
TGTGCCAGCTCACCATTCACAGGGAAAAACACTGAAGCTTTCTTT
>NA|NA|TRBV13|16|TRBJ1-1
CASSNDPIYMNTEAFF
TGTGCCAGCAGCAATGACCCAATTTACATGAACACTGAAGCTTTCTTT
>NA|NA|TRBV27|17|TRBJ2-6
CASRQKGGPSGANVLTF
TGTGCCAGCAGACAGAAGGGGGGGCCCTCTGGGGCCAACGTCCTGACTTTC
>NA|NA|TRBV7-7|16|TRBJ2-2
CASSLALAGSTGELFF
TGTGCCAGCAGCTTAGCGTTGGCAGGCTCGACCGGGGAGCTGTTTTTT
>TRBD1|NA|TRBV27|13|TRBJ1-1
CASVDRLNTEAFF
TGTGCCAGTGTGGACAGGCTGAACACTGAAGCTTTCTTT
>NA|NA|TRBV12-3/TRBV12-4|12|TRBJ1-2
CASSSLGGGYTF
TGTGCCAGCAGCTCCCTGGGGGGTGGCTACACCTTC
>NA|NA|TRBV6-4|13|TRBJ2-1
CASSLDSLGEQFF
TGTGCCAGCAGTCTGGACAGCCTAGGTGAGCAGTTCTTC
>TRBD1|NA|TRBV5-1|15|TRBJ2-5
CASSSPDRFRETQYF
TGCGCCAGCAGCTCACCGGACAGGTTTCGGGAGACCCAGTACTTC
>TRBD2|NA|TRBV6-4|16|TRBJ2-3
CASSDSASGAPDTQYF
TGTGCCAGCAGTGACTCCGCTAGCGGGGCACCAGATACGCAGTATTTT
>TRBD1|NA|TRBV5-6|15|TRBJ1-5
CASSLTGGPNQPQHF
TGTGCCAGCAGCTTGACAGGGGGCCCTAATCAGCCCCAGCATTTT
>TRBD2|NA|TRBV7-8|16|TRBJ2-3
CASSPRLAVTTDTQYF
TGTGCCAGCAGCCCCAGACTAGCGGTAACCACAGATACGCAGTATTTT
>TRBD1|few|TRBV2|16|TRBJ1-3
CASSERTGFSGNTIYF
TGTGCCAGCAGTGAGCGGACAGGGTTCTCTGGAAACACCATATATTTT
>NA|NA|TRBV11-2|13|TRBJ1-1
CASRSDGNTEAFF
TGTGCCAGCAGATCGGACGGCAACACTGAAGCTTTCTTT
>TRBD1|NA|TRBV6-5|15|TRBJ1-2
CASSSWTGGNYGYTF
TGTGCCAGCAGTTCCTGGACAGGGGGTAACTATGGCTACACCTTC
>NA|NA|TRBV7-3|15|TRBJ2-1
CASSATWAAPNEQFF
TGTGCCAGCAGCGCGACCTGGGCAGCCCCCAATGAGCAGTTCTTC
>NA|NA|TRBV10-3|15|TRBJ1-5
CATARGEYRNQPQHF
TGTGCCACCGCTCGGGGGGAATATCGCAATCAGCCCCAGCATTTT
>TRBD2|NA|TRBV6-6|16|TRBJ2-1
CASRPTSGALNNEQFF
TGTGCCAGCAGACCGACTAGCGGGGCATTGAACAATGAGCAGTTCTTC
>TRBD1|NA|TRBV15|14|TRBJ2-5
CATSRDRGQETQYF
TGTGCCACCAGCAGAGACAGGGGGCAAGAGACCCAGTACTTC